This paragraph covers one TCR beta chain sequence. No antigen is known for it. 5'RACE primed from the constant segment yielded TCR alpha and TCR beta cDNA libraries bearing sample barcodes and UMIs. One entry per CDR3 protein, called by TCRdb with MiXCR from the 5' RACE reads. The repertoire consists of about half a million distinct CDR3 sequences, with 15% to 20% occurring once and the leading ten covering around an eighth. This entry belongs to a study of T-cell memory formation after mild COVID-19. Study-wide points: Prior to infection, memory already included some responding clones, suggesting cross-reactive memory joined. Contracting clones from day 15 to 85 had balanced CD4/CD8; later expanders favoured CD4+.

The sequence was obtained from an adult woman who had mild COVID-19 (a few samples of this study predate the infection). Cell type and time point are not known. Sequenced sample: PBMCs or a T cell subset sorted from them (not recorded which).

The CDR3 sequence is CASSPRGQGVTGELFF. CDR3 coding DNA: TGCGCCAGCAGCCCGCGGGGACAGGGGGTCACCGGGGAGCTGTTTTTT. The chain joins TRBV5-1 to TRBJ2-2; the match to TRBD1 covers 11 bases. The CDR3 contains 16 residues. Trimming took 4 bases from V and 4 from J; bases not matched to a gene: 6. Germline V gene sequence: CDR1 SGHRS, CDR2 YFSETQ.